This paragraph covers one T cell receptor (beta chain) sequence. Its antigen remains unidentified. No per-base quality is available; no much larger clone lies one base away. Peripheral blood CD8+ and CD4+ T cells from healthy donors, Susac syndrome patients and multiple sclerosis patients were profiled using high-throughput TCR beta sequencing. The multiple sclerosis controls were treatment-naive patients who had stable or active relapsing-remitting disease and met the revised McDonald criteria. CD8+ TEMRA cells were enriched by FACS, while bulk CD8+ and CD4+ T cells were purified by magnetic negative isolation. Blood was drawn into EDTA tubes, processed within 24 hours, and PBMCs were isolated by density gradient centrifugation. PBMCs intended for TCR sequencing were frozen in liquid nitrogen and were later thawed in a 37 degrees C water bath. A purity of at least 90% was achieved for sorted or isolated CD4+, CD8+ and CD8+ TEMRA cells.

This entry comes from a study of CD8 T cells in Susac syndrome (dated by TCRdb to about 2019). Describing the broader study: Repertoire sequencing was used to test whether CD8+ T cell activation and differentiation in Susac syndrome was antigen driven.

From a lookup of the germline V gene (reference sequence), CDR1 and CDR2 are MNHEY and SMNVEV. V lost 4 bases and J lost 5 bases, and the count of bases not matched to a germline gene is 4. From its cysteine to its phenylalanine, the CDR3 spans 14 amino acids. Just CDR3 DNA is preserved here, 42 bases in frame from base 1. RNA was extracted using the RNeasy kit, and roughly 0.5 to 1 ug of the RNA was reverse transcribed with random hexamers. The immunoSEQ multiplex PCR assay, covering 54 Vbeta and 13 Jbeta segments, was used to amplify TCR beta CDR3 regions. Bias from PCR amplification was corrected by using a synthetic template baseline for primer optimization and for computational correction. Per the authors' processing: Reads were assigned to V, D and J genes according to IMGT and analyzed in immunoSEQ Analyzer, with only productive sequences retained. Clonality was calculated as one minus the Shannon entropy normalized by log2 of the number of productive unique sequences. For each patient and control, public and private clones were evaluated among the 100 most prevalent clones. Clones were defined as Susac-specific if absent from the healthy and MS cohorts, from over a thousand published viral clones and from other ImmuneACCESS disease sequences. TCRdb ran its own pipeline on the public reads, namely fastp trimming at Q25 and MiXCR clone calling, and kept in-frame beta chains. Here each entry gathers all rows of one CDR3 protein and keeps the most common genes and DNA. The V and J calls shown here were made by TCRdb, not taken from the authors' results. Present in this sample are approximately 200,000 distinct CDR3 sequences, roughly 95% of which were seen just once. The top ten clones comprise just under 0.095% of the sample.

Paper-wide results and their limitations: The study acknowledged that relatively few individuals were included in the TCR sequencing and HLA analysis.

The rearranged chain carries TRBV27 and TRBJ2-2, and TRBD2 aligns with 7 junction nucleotides. The sequenced material came from CD4+ T cells from PBMCs. This TCR derives from a human donor with multiple sclerosis. The CDR3 is CASSWEGRTGELFF. The DNA sequence is given as TGTGCCAGCAGTTGGGAGGGTAGGACCGGGGAGCTGTTTTTT.